The text below deals with one T cell receptor beta chain. What it binds is not known. The data stem from a study of CD4+ T cells in melanoma. Study-level results: Reportedly, melanoma neoantigen-specific CD4+ T cells showed varied differentiation states.

The germline V and J ends were trimmed by 1 base and 2 bases, with 12 bases remaining between them. This CDR3 comprises 16 residues. Germline V gene lookup returns CDR1 SEHNR and CDR2 FQNEAQ (reference sequence). Here immunoSEQ multiplex PCR was the method, and the copy in TCRdb shows in-frame clones only, minus some. The sample has 9,500 or so clones, roughly 80% seen once. The specimen was cells from a culture (not recorded whether cultured in vitro). The receptor was derived from a human donor with melanoma. This chain joins TRBV7-9 and TRBJ1-3, with a weak D call TRBD1 (6 bases). CDR3 DNA sequence: TGTGCCAGCAGCTTAGTGCACAGGGAGGCTGGAAACACCATATATTTT. Translating gives CASSLVHREAGNTIYF.